The sequence of this T cell receptor beta chain was determined in a study of CD8+CD57+ T cells in acquired aplastic anemia. Regarding the study as a whole: The authors found lower diversity in patient CD8+CD57+ cells than in total CD4+ and CD8+ pools.

With respect to this clonotype: The antigen is undetermined.

TCR beta VDJ and CDR3 profiling used genomic DNA as template. TCRdb re-called the reads with MiXCR, one entry per CDR3 protein. Here the sample spans 16,000 or so distinct CDR3 sequences, 30% to 45% being singletons. The patients chosen for sequencing had shown expansion of CD8+CD57+ cells (detected by flow cytometry). This CDR3 comprises 15 residues. Germline loops: CDR1 PRHDT, CDR2 FYEKMQ (reference sequence). With 4 bases removed from V and 3 bases from J, the gap between germline ends came to 15 bases. The sequenced sample consisted of CD8+CD57+ T cells sorted from PBMCs. Subset indicated: bead-enriched CD8+CD57+ effector memory T cells from SAA patients. The J gene is TRBJ2-5, the V gene TRBV13; D may match TRBD1 or TRBD2 (5 bases each). This sequence was found in a human donor with aplastic anemia. In nucleotides, the CDR3 is TGTGCCAGCAGCTCCCCCCGGGGCGCGGAAGAGACCCAGTACTTC. Protein sequence: CASSSPRGAEETQYF.